Below are 32 T cell receptor beta chains sequenced from a single sample in a study of T cell responses to AZD1222 COVID-19 vaccine. Clones were sequenced by immunoSEQ multiplex PCR, and TCRdb holds only the in-frame ones, with some missing. Of around 140,000 clones listed, approximately 93% were seen once; the top ten hold 9.5% to 15%. The material was peripheral blood, obtained after recovery from COVID-19. The receptors stem from an adult who had recovered from COVID-19.

Regarding this clone: The sample carries other DNA sequences with the same CDR3. This rearrangement joins TRBV6-5 to TRBJ2-1; 10 bases map to TRBD2. J lost 13 bases, V lost 2 bases, and 5 bases had no gene match. The CDR3 consists of 13 residues. Germline CDR1 reads MNHEY; CDR2 reads SVGAGI. This CDR3 is CASSYSLAGEQFF. The CDR3 coding sequence is TGTGCCAGCAGTTACAGCCTAGCGGGAGAACAGTTCTTC.

The CDR3 spells CASSVRLGDTQYF. In DNA, the CDR3 is TGTGCCAGCAGCGTCCGACTCGGAGATACGCAGTATTTT. The genes are TRBV7-8 and TRBJ2-3; no firm D call. V was shortened by 5 bases and J by 5 bases, with 11 bases between the two germline ends. Germline V gene lookup returns CDR1 SGHVS and CDR2 FQNEAQ. The CDR3 consists of 13 residues.

The V gene is TRBV6-5, the J gene TRBJ2-7, with D possibly matching TRBD2 (6 bases). The CDR3 totals 15 residues. CDR1 is MNHEY and CDR2 is SVGAGI in the germline V gene. V lost 4 bases and J 6 bases, leaving 19 bases between the germline ends. CDR3 residues: CASSSRLESYSEQYF. The CDR3 nucleotides read TGTGCCAGCAGTTCCCGACTAGAGTCCTATAGCGAGCAGTACTTC.

The rearrangement uses TRBV5-1 and TRBJ2-7; TRBD2 matches at 14 bases. Per the germline V gene, CDR1 is SGHRS and CDR2 is YFSETQ. The CDR3 length is 18 residues. V gave up 1 base and J gave up 3 bases; unmatched junction bases: 9. CDR3: CASSLLPGLAGGGYEQYF. CDR3 nucleotide sequence: TGCGCCAGCAGCTTGTTACCCGGACTAGCGGGAGGAGGCTACGAGCAGTACTTC.

This clone has only one observation. V is TRBV18 and J is TRBJ1-2, with TRBD1 as a possible D gene (6 bases). CDR3 size: 16 residues. The V end lost 5 bases, the J end lost 0 bases, and 16 bases lay between the germline ends. Germline CDR1 and CDR2: KGHSH and LQKENI. The chain's CDR3 is CASSASWTAANYGYTF. The CDR3 region has the DNA TGTGCCAGCTCAGCTAGTTGGACAGCAGCTAACTATGGCTACACCTTC.

The chain employs TRBV6-5 and TRBJ1-4; 7 bases match TRBD1. Looked up from germline, CDR1 is MNHEY and CDR2 is SVGAGI. The V segment lost 6 bases and the J segment 5 bases; nucleotides outside the gene matches: 9. CDR3 length: 15 residues. CDR3: CASRTRQGRNEKLFF. In nucleotides, the CDR3 is TGTGCCAGCAGAACCAGACAGGGAAGAAATGAAAAACTGTTTTTT.

As regards this clone: Its ends do not fully match the called genes, so a read error is possible. This sequence joins TRBV10-3 and TRBJ1-1; the match to TRBD1 covers 8 bases. This CDR3 is 14 amino acids long. Germline V gene sequence: CDR1 ENHRY, CDR2 SYGVKD. The CDR3 coding sequence is TGTGCCCTCAGACCGACAGGGGAGAACACTGAAGCTTTCTTT. As protein: CALRPTGENTEAFF.

This sequence joins TRBV5-1 and TRBJ2-1; 9 bases line up with TRBD2. V trimming: 4 bases; J trimming: 5 bases; junction bases outside the gene matches: 10. Germline V gene lookup returns CDR1 SGHRS and CDR2 YFSETQ. The CDR3 is 16 amino acids. For the CDR3, the DNA is TGCGCCAGCAGCCATCCGACTAGCGGAGTGGACAATGAGCAGTTCTTC. The encoded protein is CASSHPTSGVDNEQFF. Full variable domain (remainder filled in from reference TRBV5-1 and TRBJ2-1): KAGVTQTPRYLIKTRGQQVTLSCSPISGHRSVSWYQQTPGQGLQFLFEYFSETQRNKGNFPGRFSGRQFSNSRSEMNVSTLELGDSALYLCASSHPTSGVDNEQFFGPGTRLTVL.

The sample holds one count of this clone. This chain links TRBV27 with TRBJ2-4, with 9 nucleotides matching TRBD1. This CDR3 comprises 15 residues. With 2 bases clipped from V and 8 bases from J, the junction kept 7 bases outside the gene matches. The germline V gene has CDR1 MNHEY and CDR2 SMNVEV (reference sequence). The CDR3 DNA is TGTGCCAGCAGTTTAGTCGGGGGACAGGGAGACATTCAGTACTTC. It translates to CASSLVGGQGDIQYF.

This clone was seen only once. The rearrangement links TRBV9 to TRBJ2-1; D possibly matches TRBD1 or TRBD2 (5 bases each). CDR1 SGDLS and CDR2 YYNGEE come from the germline V gene. With 3 bases removed from V and 5 bases from J, the gap between germline ends came to 9 bases. This CDR3 contains 13 residues. CDR3 coding DNA: TGTGCCAGCAGCGCAACGGGACACAATGAGCAGTTCTTC. Amino acid sequence: CASSATGHNEQFF.

The chain combines TRBV19 with TRBJ2-7, with D hard to call. This CDR3 comprises 13 residues. Trimming stripped 5 bases from V and 0 bases from J, with 8 bases between. The germline gives CDR1 LNHDA, CDR2 SQIVND (reference sequence). CDR3 residues: CASSFVNSYEQYF. The DNA for the CDR3 is TGTGCCAGTAGTTTTGTGAACTCCTACGAGCAGTACTTC.

This chain connects TRBV5-6 to TRBJ1-4; 8 bases line up with TRBD1. There are 14 residues in the CDR3. The germline gives CDR1 SGHDT, CDR2 YYEEEE. J was trimmed by 8 bases and V by 4 bases; bases with no gene match: 7. The CDR3 nucleotides read TGTGCCAGCAGCCGCCAGGGGGCAGGAGAAAAACTGTTTTTT. It codes for CASSRQGAGEKLFF.

The V and J genes are TRBV19 and TRBJ1-2; 9 bases are a match to TRBD1. CDR1 and CDR2 (germline): LNHDA, SQIVND (reference sequence). This CDR3 spans 16 amino acids. Germline trimming cut 4 bases from V and 5 bases from J; bases unmatched to any gene: 11. The CDR3 reads CASSTGTGMIGYGYTF. CDR3 DNA: TGTGCCAGTAGTACCGGGACAGGGATGATCGGGTATGGCTACACCTTC.

This chain joins TRBV28 and TRBJ1-2; possible D gene TRBD1, 5 bases. V was clipped by 7 bases and J by 5 bases, with 14 bases between them. CDR3 size: 13 residues. Germline CDR1 reads MDHEN; CDR2 reads SYDVKM. CDR3 residues: CASIRGGEYGYTF. CDR3 coding DNA: TGTGCCAGCATCCGGGGGGGGGAGTATGGCTACACCTTC.

This rearrangement joins TRBV9 to TRBJ2-1; TRBD1 matches 9 bases. Germline V lookup: CDR1 SGDLS, CDR2 YYNGEE. Trimming at V came to 0 bases and at J to 1 base, leaving 2 bases not matched to a gene. The CDR3 totals 16 residues. The CDR3 nucleotides read TGTGCCAGCAGCGTAGTCGGACAGGGGTCCTACAATGAGCAGTTCTTC. Translating it yields CASSVVGQGSYNEQFF.

CDR3 bases: TGTGCCATCAGTGTACGGGAAATTTACAATGAGCAGTTCTTC. Its protein product is CAISVREIYNEQFF. The chain combines TRBV10-3 with TRBJ2-1; the D gene is possibly TRBD2 (5 bases). Deletions cut 4 bases from V and 4 bases from J, with 11 bases between. In germline, CDR1 is ENHRY, CDR2 SYGVKD. The CDR3 has 14 amino acids.

The chain couples TRBV10-3 to TRBJ1-1; no firm D call. The germline gives CDR1 ENHRY, CDR2 SYGVKD. V lost 6 bases and J lost 0, with 11 bases in between. This CDR3 is built from 14 residues. The CDR3 loop is CAISRGRMNTEAFF. The CDR3 nucleotides read TGTGCCATCAGCCGCGGGAGGATGAACACTGAAGCTTTCTTT.

The rearrangement links TRBV30 to TRBJ1-3; D gene uncertain. Trimming took off 3 bases at V and 0 bases at J, with 12 bases between the two ends. Germline assignment: CDR1 GTSNPN and CDR2 SVGIG (reference sequence). The CDR3 loop spans 15 amino acids. The CDR3 sequence: CAWRVGGPSGNTIYF. CDR3 coding DNA: TGTGCCTGGAGAGTTGGCGGGCCCTCTGGAAACACCATATATTTT.

V and J are TRBV27 and TRBJ2-3, with 9 positions matching TRBD2. V lost 2 bases, J lost 2 bases, and 14 bases stayed unmatched. This CDR3 contains 19 residues. Germline V gene data show CDR1 as MNHEY and CDR2 as SMNVEV (reference sequence). The CDR3 bases are TGTGCCAGCAGTTTAATCCTTAGCGCGGGAGGGTGGGACACAGATACGCAGTATTTT. It codes for CASSLILSAGGWDTDTQYF.

V is TRBV9 and J is TRBJ2-5, with TRBD1 as a possible D gene (6 bases). Germline lookup yields CDR1 SGDLS and CDR2 YYNGEE. V shed 4 bases and J shed 4 bases, with 20 bases lying between them. The CDR3 is made up of 16 amino acids. The CDR3 reads CASSTRTVLGLETQYF. CDR3 in DNA: TGTGCCAGCAGCACACGGACAGTCTTGGGTTTAGAGACCCAGTACTTC.

V and J are TRBV19 and TRBJ1-1; D call uncertain. V lost 5 bases and J 7 bases, leaving 17 bases between the germline ends. CDR1 is LNHDA and CDR2 is SQIVND in the germline V gene (reference sequence). CDR3 length: 14 amino acids. The CDR3 protein is CASSDPRRGSEAFF. The DNA for the CDR3 is TGTGCCAGTAGTGATCCCCGGAGAGGCAGTGAAGCTTTCTTT. Full variable domain (remainder filled in from reference TRBV19 and TRBJ1-1): DGGITQSPKYLFRKEGQNVTLSCEQNLNHDAMYWYRQDPGQGLRLIYYSQIVNDFQKGDIAEGYSVSREKKESFPLTVTSAQKNPTAFYLCASSDPRRGSEAFFGQGTRLTVV.

The chain links TRBV7-9 to TRBJ2-5, with TRBD1 matching 7 bases. From germline, CDR1 is SEHNR and CDR2 FQNEAQ (reference sequence). The CDR3 has 15 amino acids. After removal of 1 base from V and 2 bases from J, the junction contained 4 bases not matched to a gene. CDR3 DNA: TGTGCCAGCAGCTTAGGTGAGGGACAGCAAGAGACCCAGTACTTC. Translation: CASSLGEGQQETQYF.

The chain carries TRBV4-1 and TRBJ1-5; 10 bases agree with TRBD1. V lost 0 bases to trimming and J lost 5 bases; unmatched junction nucleotides: 4. The CDR3 loop spans 16 amino acids. CDR1 is MGHRA and CDR2 is YSYEKL in the germline V gene. DNA of the CDR3: TGCGCCAGCAGCCAAGATTGGGGGACAGGGGATCAGCCCCAGCATTTT. This encodes CASSQDWGTGDQPQHF.

The chain recombines TRBV6-6 with TRBJ1-1; D unclear. The CDR3 contains 15 residues. Germline CDR1 MNHNY, CDR2 SVGAGI (reference sequence). Trimming left V 2 bases short and J 1 base short, with 11 bases between. CDR3 nucleotides: TGTGCCAGCAGTTACGATAGGTTTGGGAACACTGAAGCTTTCTTT. As protein: CASSYDRFGNTEAFF.

The V call is TRBV18, the J call TRBJ2-2; D not certain. The CDR3 length is 13 residues. The V end lost 3 bases, the J end lost 4 bases, and 6 bases lay between the germline ends. Germline V gene lookup returns CDR1 KGHSH and CDR2 LQKENI. CDR3 sequence reads: CASSPPGTGELFF. In DNA form, the CDR3 reads TGTGCCAGCTCACCCCCCGGCACCGGGGAGCTGTTTTTT.

V is TRBV2 and J is TRBJ1-1; perhaps TRBD1 as D (6 bases). The CDR3 has 12 amino acids. V shed 5 bases and J shed 7 bases, with 11 bases lying between them. Germline V CDR1 and CDR2: SNHLY, FYNNEI. The CDR3 spells CASSKGVGEAFF. CDR3 DNA sequence: TGTGCCAGCAGTAAGGGGGTAGGTGAAGCTTTCTTT.

The genes are TRBV10-3 and TRBJ1-2; TRBD1 matches 10 bases. CDR1 is ENHRY, CDR2 SYGVKD, per germline. V shed 4 bases and J 6 bases; nucleotides not matched to a gene: 5. This CDR3 comprises 14 residues. DNA of the CDR3: TGTGCCATCAGTGGACAGGGGGCAGAAGATGGCTACACCTTC. It encodes CAISGQGAEDGYTF.

This clone was detected only once. The chain uses TRBV5-1 and TRBJ2-1; TRBD2 matches 12 bases. Per germline, CDR1 SGHRS and CDR2 YFSETQ. The CDR3 is 15 amino acids. V lost 4 bases and J lost 8; bases outside the gene matches: 7. The CDR3 loop is CASSPLTSGSHEQFF. The CDR3 DNA follows: TGCGCCAGCAGCCCTTTGACTAGCGGGAGCCATGAGCAGTTCTTC.

The rearrangement joins TRBV7-2 to TRBJ2-7; the match to TRBD2 covers 11 bases. This CDR3 has 14 residues. The ends lost 5 bases at V and 3 bases at J; junction bases unmatched: 3. Germline CDR1 is SGHTA and CDR2 is FQGNSA. In DNA, the CDR3 is TGTGCCAGCAGCGAAACTAGCGGGAGCTACGAGCAGTACTTC. Residues: CASSETSGSYEQYF.

J is TRBJ1-3 and V is TRBV2, with D possibly TRBD1 on 6 matching bases. This CDR3 spans 14 amino acids. Trimming shortened V by 6 bases and J by 3 bases, and 12 bases separated the two germline ends. Germline V lookup: CDR1 SNHLY, CDR2 FYNNEI. The DNA of the CDR3 is TGTGCCAGCAGCGCACAGGGTGATGGAAACACCATATATTTT. Translated: CASSAQGDGNTIYF. The full variable domain, rest sourced from reference TRBV2 and TRBJ1-3, is EPEVTQTPSHQVTQMGQEVILRCVPISNHLYFYWYRQILGQKVEFLVSFYNNEISEKSEIFDDQFSVERPDGSNFTLKIRSTKLEDSAMYFCASSAQGDGNTIYFGEGSWLTVV.

The chain uses TRBV7-8 and TRBJ2-7; 7 bases map to TRBD2. Germline CDR1 and CDR2: SGHVS and FQNEAQ. The CDR3 sequence is 14 residues long. With V trimmed by 2 bases and J by 3 bases, 4 bases remained unmatched. The CDR3 nucleotides read TGTGCCAGCAGCTTACCTGGGGGGGACTACGAGCAGTACTTC. It encodes CASSLPGGDYEQYF.

The V gene is TRBV7-9, the J gene TRBJ2-7; D unresolved. The CDR3 is 17 amino acids. V was clipped by 5 bases and J by 3 bases, with 23 bases between them. Per germline, CDR1 SEHNR and CDR2 FQNEAQ (reference sequence). The CDR3 DNA reads TGTGCCAGCAGCCAAAGGAAGGTCGGCGGAAACCGCTACGAGCAGTACTTC. This gives the protein CASSQRKVGGNRYEQYF.